Below, 26 T cell receptor beta chains from the same sample are listed, as sequenced in a study of blood T cell repertoires in COVID-19. Assay: immunoSEQ multiplex PCR; the TCRdb copy retains only in-frame clones and omits some. The sample lists roughly 25,000 clones, around 79% occurring once. The sample was peripheral blood. These receptors were collected from a man aged 45-60 years with COVID-19, enrolled during active disease.

This clone showed up just a few times. The chain combines TRBV19 with TRBJ2-2; D gene unclear. This CDR3 region has 12 residues. In germline, CDR1 is LNHDA, CDR2 SQIVND (reference sequence). The germline V and J ends were trimmed by 2 bases and 5 bases, with 3 bases remaining between them. The CDR3 is CASSIQTGELFF. Here the CDR3 DNA reads TGTGCCAGTAGTATACAGACCGGGGAGCTGTTTTTT.

This sequence joins TRBV5-6 and TRBJ1-2, with a possible D match to TRBD1 (6 bases). The CDR3 runs to 13 residues. Trimming left V 5 bases short and J 8 bases short, with 16 bases between. Germline V lookup: CDR1 SGHDT, CDR2 YYEEEE. The CDR3 spells CASRSGDGYGYTF. DNA of the CDR3: TGTGCCAGCAGGTCAGGGGATGGTTACGGCTACACCTTC.

The chain has TRBV12-5 and TRBJ1-5; D unclear. The V end was cut by 4 bases, the J end by 6 bases, with 7 bases between. CDR1 LGHNT and CDR2 FRNRAP come from the germline V gene. The CDR3 has 12 amino acids. This CDR3 reads CASGSPGQPQHF. The CDR3 nucleotides read TGTGCTAGTGGTTCCCCGGGTCAGCCCCAGCATTTT.

V usage is TRBV7-3 and J usage is TRBJ1-1; D remains ambiguous. CDR1 SGHTA and CDR2 FQGTGA come from the germline V gene. The CDR3 is 15 residues long. V was clipped by 2 bases and J by 7 bases, with 17 bases between them. CDR3 in DNA: TGTGCCAGCAGCTTACAATTTCCCCCCGAGGGTGAAGCTTTCTTT. Its protein is CASSLQFPPEGEAFF.

V is TRBV5-1 and J is TRBJ2-7, with D possibly matching TRBD2 (6 bases). Germline-derived CDR1 and CDR2 are SGHRS and YFSETQ. V was shortened by 2 bases and J by 6 bases, with 21 bases between the two germline ends. The CDR3 covers 16 residues. The CDR3 sequence: CASSLGRDGYSVEQYF. For the CDR3, the DNA is TGCGCCAGCAGCTTAGGGCGGGATGGCTATTCGGTCGAGCAGTACTTC.

The rearrangement uses TRBV3-1 (or the pseudogene TRBV3-2) and TRBJ1-1; 10 positions match TRBD1. The length of the CDR3 is 14 residues. The J segment lost 10 bases and the V segment lost 3 bases, leaving 8 bases of the junction unmatched. Germline CDR1 and CDR2: LGHDT and YNNKEL (reference sequence). The DNA for the CDR3 is TGTGCCAGCAGCCAGTCCGGGACAGGGGCGGCAGCTTTCTTT. As protein: CASSQSGTGAAAFF.

This clone was counted between two and nine times. The J gene is TRBJ2-7, the V gene TRBV5-1; 7 bases fit TRBD2. V gave up 0 bases and J gave up 0 bases; unmatched junction bases: 0. The CDR3 totals 14 residues. Germline V gene lookup returns CDR1 SGHRS and CDR2 YFSETQ. The CDR3 is CASSLGDYSYEQYF. Here the CDR3 DNA reads TGCGCCAGCAGCTTGGGGGACTACTCCTACGAGCAGTACTTC.

This sequence joins TRBV5-4 and TRBJ1-6, with D possibly being TRBD1 (5 bases). Per the germline V gene, CDR1 is SGHNT and CDR2 is YYREEE (reference sequence). Trimming cost V 0 bases and J 9 bases, with 13 bases left between them. The CDR3 loop spans 15 amino acids. The CDR3 here is CASSLEGRQGSPLHF. In DNA form, the CDR3 reads TGTGCCAGCAGCTTGGAAGGCCGTCAGGGTTCACCCCTCCACTTT.

The chain combines TRBV6-1 with TRBJ2-2; D is possibly TRBD1 (6 bases). Trimming cost V 3 bases and J 2 bases, with 7 bases left between them. The CDR3 totals 14 residues. CDR1 is MNHNS, CDR2 SASEGT, per germline. Written as DNA, the CDR3 is TGTGCCAGCAGTGACAGGGGAAACACCGGGGAGCTGTTTTTT. Translating it yields CASSDRGNTGELFF.

This clone came up a few times. CDR3 sequence: CASSYRSGGTSYEQYF. The CDR3 DNA reads TGTGCCAGCAGTTACCGCAGCGGGGGGACTTCCTACGAGCAGTACTTC. The genes are TRBV6-5 and TRBJ2-7, with TRBD2 identical over 9 bases. Germline values: CDR1 MNHEY, CDR2 SVGAGI. The CDR3 is made up of 16 amino acids. V lost 2 bases to trimming and J lost 1 base; unmatched junction nucleotides: 6.

The chain links TRBV19 to TRBJ2-5; TRBD2 might be the D (5 bases). The V gene lost 3 bases and the J gene lost 5 bases, with 10 bases spanning the gap. Germline V CDR1 and CDR2: LNHDA, SQIVND (reference sequence). There are 13 residues in the CDR3. CDR3 residues: CASSIGDGETQYF. CDR3 nucleotide sequence: TGTGCCAGTAGTATCGGGGATGGGGAGACCCAGTACTTC.

V and J are TRBV10-3 and TRBJ2-2, with 9 bases aligning to TRBD2. The CDR3 is 19 residues long. CDR1 is ENHRY, CDR2 SYGVKD, per germline. V gave up 3 bases and J gave up 5 bases; unmatched junction bases: 16. CDR3 protein: CAISEGASGRPRGTGELFF. The CDR3 nucleotides read TGTGCCATCAGTGAAGGGGCCAGCGGGAGGCCGCGAGGGACCGGGGAGCTGTTTTTT.

The chain employs TRBV2 and TRBJ1-3; D is uncertain. Per germline, CDR1 SNHLY and CDR2 FYNNEI. Trimming shortened V by 7 bases and J by 0 bases, and 13 bases separated the two germline ends. The CDR3 consists of 15 residues. The CDR3 DNA follows: TGTGCCAGCACTGTGGAACAGAGCTCTGGAAACACCATATATTTT. Translated: CASTVEQSSGNTIYF.

The V gene is TRBV5-5, the J gene TRBJ2-7; D possibly corresponds to TRBD1 (6 bases). Trimming stripped 4 bases from V and 0 bases from J, with 11 bases between. Germline V gene sequence: CDR1 SGHKS, CDR2 YYEKEE (reference sequence). The CDR3 loop spans 14 amino acids. The CDR3 coding sequence is TGTGCCAGCAGCCGGACAGCTCACTCCTACGAGCAGTACTTC. Amino acids: CASSRTAHSYEQYF.

This clone has just a few counts. V is TRBV27 and J is TRBJ1-2; unclear D gene. Between the trimmed V and J ends, which lost 8 bases and 4 bases, there was a span of 14 bases. The CDR3 is made up of 13 amino acids. CDR1 and CDR2 (germline): MNHEY, SMNVEV (reference sequence). CDR3 in amino acids: CASGEGGSYGYTF. DNA of the CDR3: TGTGCCAGCGGGGAAGGAGGGAGCTATGGCTACACCTTC.

The V call is TRBV28, the J call TRBJ1-1, with 8 bases fitting TRBD1. This CDR3 is built from 14 residues. V was pared by 5 bases and J by 4 bases, with 6 bases of the junction left unmatched. Germline CDR1 and CDR2: MDHEN and SYDVKM. CDR3 loop: CASSLDRGITEAFF. CDR3 nucleotides: TGTGCCAGCAGTCTCGACAGGGGTATCACTGAAGCTTTCTTT.

The chain joins TRBV6-5 to TRBJ2-7, with D possibly being TRBD1 (6 bases). Germline CDR1 is MNHEY and CDR2 is SVGAGI. This CDR3 contains 13 residues. Trimming cost V 10 bases and J 3 bases, with 16 bases left between them. This CDR3 reads CAIQGKNGYEQYF. CDR3 nucleotides: TGTGCCATTCAGGGGAAGAACGGCTACGAGCAGTACTTC.

In its sample, this clone was seen a few times. CDR3 in amino acids: CASSLLQGRGYTF. The CDR3, as DNA: TGTGCCAGCTCACTACTACAGGGAAGGGGCTACACCTTC. This rearrangement joins TRBV18 to TRBJ1-2, with a tentative D call TRBD1 (6 bases). CDR3 length: 13 residues. Germline CDR1 KGHSH, CDR2 LQKENI. The ends were cut back, 4 bases at V and 8 bases at J, with 14 bases in the middle.

J is TRBJ2-1 and V is TRBV3-1 (or the pseudogene TRBV3-2), with 11 positions matching TRBD2. J lost 9 bases, V lost 5 bases, and 12 bases had no gene match. The germline V gene has CDR1 LGHDT and CDR2 YNNKEL (reference sequence). The CDR3 loop spans 16 amino acids. The CDR3 sequence is CASSMNSGGATSEQFF. The CDR3 nucleotides read TGTGCCAGCAGCATGAATAGCGGGGGGGCTACAAGTGAGCAGTTCTTC.

The V and J genes are TRBV5-1 and TRBJ2-6; a weak D match, TRBD1 (6 bases). V dropped 3 bases and J dropped 0 bases, with 13 bases sitting between them. Germline loops: CDR1 SGHRS, CDR2 YFSETQ. CDR3 size: 17 residues. The CDR3: CASSSRQASSGANVLTF. For the CDR3, the DNA is TGCGCCAGCAGCTCGAGACAGGCCTCCTCTGGGGCCAACGTCCTGACTTTC.

This clone is medium-sized (0.01 to 0.1%). The rearrangement links TRBV5-1 to TRBJ2-5, with 9 positions matching TRBD2. CDR3 length: 15 residues. The J segment lost 4 bases and the V segment lost 3 bases, leaving 7 bases of the junction unmatched. Germline-derived CDR1 and CDR2 are SGHRS and YFSETQ. The CDR3 region is CASSSMREGLETQYF. The CDR3 DNA is TGCGCCAGCAGCTCCATGCGGGAGGGCCTAGAGACCCAGTACTTC.

The J gene is TRBJ1-5, the V gene TRBV2; the match to TRBD1 covers 10 bases. The CDR3 sequence is 16 residues long. CDR1 is SNHLY, CDR2 FYNNEI, per germline. Losses at the gene ends were 4 bases for V and 2 bases for J; bases not matched to a gene: 5. CDR3 residues: CASSAGQGYGNQPQHF. The DNA for the CDR3 is TGTGCCAGCAGTGCGGGACAGGGGTACGGCAATCAGCCCCAGCATTTT.

Remarks on this clone: This same CDR3 is encoded by further DNA sequences in the sample. This chain uses TRBV30 with TRBJ1-5, with D perhaps matching TRBD1 (5 bases). Trimming stripped 2 bases from V and 7 bases from J, with 12 bases between. The V gene's germline CDR1 is GTSNPN and CDR2 SVGIG (reference sequence). This CDR3 is built from 13 residues. In DNA, the CDR3 is TGTGCCTGGAGTTTCCAGGGAGGGCAGCCCCAGCATTTT. Its translation: CAWSFQGGQPQHF.

In DNA form, the CDR3 reads TGTGCCAGCAGGAGCATACCACCCCTCCACTTT. This sequence encodes CASRSIPPLHF. This chain uses TRBV28 with TRBJ1-6; D is unclear. The CDR3 is 11 residues long. CDR1 is MDHEN and CDR2 is SYDVKM in the germline V gene. V lost 6 bases and J lost 11, with 8 bases in between.

As regards this clone: At one of its ends the junction is not consistent with the germline gene, which may arise from a read error. This sequence joins TRBV13 and TRBJ2-3; 9 bases line up with TRBD2. This CDR3 spans 15 amino acids. Germline values: CDR1 PRHDT, CDR2 FYEKMQ (reference sequence). CDR3 DNA sequence: TGTGCCAGCAGCATAGGACTAGCGTTGACAGATACGCAGTATTTT. As protein: CASSIGLALTDTQYF.

This clone was seen a few times. This CDR3 is CASSRGRGQETQYF. CDR3 sequence (DNA): TGTGCCAGCTCACGGGGCAGGGGACAAGAGACCCAGTACTTC. The chain uses TRBV18 and TRBJ2-5; a weak D match, TRBD1 (6 bases). The CDR3 has 14 amino acids. CDR1 is KGHSH, CDR2 LQKENI, per germline. V lost 4 bases to trimming and J lost 2 bases, with 11 bases between them. The whole variable domain, filled in from reference TRBV18 and TRBJ2-5, reads NAGVMQNPRHLVRRRGQEARLRCSPMKGHSHVYWYRQLPEEGLKFMVYLQKENIIDESGMPKERFSAEFPKEGPSILRIQQVVRGDSAAYFCASSRGRGQETQYFGPGTRLLVL.